Included here is one T cell receptor beta chain sequence, with context. Antigen specificity is unknown. This sample is part of a study of T cell responses to AZD1222 COVID-19 vaccine. The protocol was immunoSEQ multiplex PCR, while the TCRdb copy is restricted to in-frame clones and leaves out a portion. Of some 54,000 clones listed, 80% to 90% are singletons. The CDR3 has 14 amino acids. Germline CDR1 and CDR2: SGHRS and YFSETQ. V lost 4 bases to trimming and J lost 6 bases; unmatched junction nucleotides: 5. Points from the study as a whole: Samples come after the peak T cell response, not at day 14.

The starting material was peripheral blood, obtained on day 0 of AZD1222 vaccination. The V and J genes are TRBV5-1 and TRBJ2-7, with TRBD1 matching 12 bases. The clonotype originates from an adult in good health. The CDR3, as DNA: TGCGCCAGCAGCGAAGGGACAGGGGGCAGCGAGCAGTACTTC. Translating it yields CASSEGTGGSEQYF.